These 14 T cell receptor beta chains came from one sample sequenced in a study of glioma-infiltrating T cells after dendritic cell vaccination (dated by TCRdb to 2016 to 2017). The time point label, as the study defines it: after dendritic cell vaccination, including at tumor progression/relapse. The library was generated by the immunoSEQ multiplex PCR assay. This is the immuneACCESS table as TCRdb keeps it, with only in-frame sequences that have V and J called. A part of the clones is gone; compared with another copy, unresolved V genes explain less than half, and the rest is unexplained. The sample contains about 100,000 clones, approximately 80% of them found a single time. 5.4% of the sample lies in the top ten. The sequencing used blood, collected after dendritic cell vaccination. The receptors were gathered from a human donor with glioblastoma.

This chain uses TRBV28 with TRBJ2-7; D perhaps matches TRBD1 (7 bases). Germline V gives CDR1 MDHEN, CDR2 SYDVKM. The CDR3 is made up of 15 amino acids. Trimming cost V 3 bases and J 3 bases, with 15 bases left between them. CDR3 loop: CASSLAGGGYYEQYF. The CDR3 DNA sequence: TGTGCCAGCAGTTTGGCCGGAGGGGGCTACTACGAGCAGTACTTC.

The V gene is TRBV5-1, the J gene TRBJ1-3; D remains ambiguous. Trimming shortened V by 4 bases and J by 3 bases, and 11 bases separated the two germline ends. The germline CDR1 and CDR2 sequences are SGHRS and YFSETQ. The CDR3 totals 14 residues. CDR3: CASSPGVGGNTIYF. CDR3 nucleotide sequence: TGCGCCAGCAGCCCCGGGGTGGGTGGAAACACCATATATTTT.

The chain links TRBV7-2 to TRBJ1-2, with a possible D match to TRBD1 (6 bases). Germline loops: CDR1 SGHTA, CDR2 FQGNSA. V lost 5 bases and J 4 bases, leaving 14 bases between the germline ends. The CDR3 covers 14 residues. The CDR3 is CASSIWGGLYGYTF. The CDR3 DNA reads as TGTGCCAGCAGCATCTGGGGGGGGCTCTATGGCTACACCTTC.

The chain uses TRBV5-8 and TRBJ2-3; a weak D match, TRBD1 (6 bases). CDR3 length: 14 residues. Trimming pared 3 bases from V and 5 bases from J, leaving 13 bases between. CDR1 SGHTS and CDR2 YDEGEE come from the germline V gene. CDR3 sequence: CASSSTGPLDTQYF. As DNA, the CDR3 is TGTGCCAGCAGCTCAACAGGGCCCCTAGATACGCAGTATTTT.

The gene calls are TRBV5-4 and TRBJ2-1; possible D gene TRBD2, 7 bases. This CDR3 is 18 amino acids long. Germline V lookup: CDR1 SGHNT, CDR2 YYREEE (reference sequence). V was pared by 1 base and J by 5 bases, with 22 bases between. In DNA form, the CDR3 reads TGTGCCAGCAGCTTGAGGGCGGGGGCCCCTTATACAAACAATGAGCAGTTCTTC. Encoded protein: CASSLRAGAPYTNNEQFF.

This clone has only one observation. The chain combines TRBV10-2 with TRBJ2-1; TRBD2 agrees at 8 bases. Trimming took 6 bases from V and 2 from J; bases not matched to a gene: 9. Germline V gene lookup returns CDR1 WSHSY and CDR2 SAAADI. This CDR3 has 16 residues. The CDR3 here is CASSPGLGWTYNEQFF. The CDR3 DNA reads TGCGCCAGCAGCCCGGGACTAGGTTGGACCTACAATGAGCAGTTCTTC.

A remark on this clone: Relative to the germline gene, one junction end is altered; a read error may explain this. The chain combines TRBV27 with TRBJ1-2; D not resolved. This CDR3 has 13 residues. Germline V gene data show CDR1 as MNHEY and CDR2 as SMNVEV (reference sequence). The CDR3 DNA reads TGTGCCAGCAGTCTATCCCGACATAATGGCTACACCTTC. This encodes CASSLSRHNGYTF.

The CDR3 here is CSVGGLISYNEQFF. The CDR3 DNA reads as TGCAGCGTTGGGGGCTTAATCAGTTACAATGAGCAGTTCTTC. This chain uses TRBV29-1 with TRBJ2-1; TRBD1 might be the D (5 bases). Germline V lookup: CDR1 SQVTM, CDR2 ANQGSEA. The germline V and J ends were trimmed by 4 bases and 4 bases, with 14 bases remaining between them. This CDR3 has 14 amino acids.

The genes are TRBV9 and TRBJ2-3; 14 positions agree with TRBD2. J lost 6 bases, V lost 4 bases, and 7 bases had no gene match. Germline lookup yields CDR1 SGDLS and CDR2 YYNGEE. This CDR3 has 16 amino acids. The CDR3 DNA is TGTGCCAGCAGCCCCCGGACTAGCGGGGGGCATGATACGCAGTATTTT. Residues: CASSPRTSGGHDTQYF. Combining the CDR3 with reference TRBV9 and TRBJ2-3 gives the whole variable domain DSGVTQTPKHLITATGQRVTLRCSPRSGDLSVYWYQQSLDQGLQFLIQYYNGEERAKGNILERFSAQQFPDLHSELNLSSLELGDSALYFCASSPRTSGGHDTQYFGPGTRLTVL.

This clone was seen only once. This chain uses TRBV2 with TRBJ2-3, with TRBD1 matching 8 bases. J lost 3 bases, V lost 4 bases, and 3 bases had no gene match. The length of the CDR3 is 14 residues. Germline V gene data show CDR1 as SNHLY and CDR2 as FYNNEI. The DNA for the CDR3 is TGTGCCAGCAGTGCCCGGACAGGGACAGATACGCAGTATTTT. Protein sequence: CASSARTGTDTQYF.

The V and J genes are TRBV6-1 and TRBJ2-7; TRBD2 matches at 8 bases. The V gene's germline CDR1 is MNHNS and CDR2 SASEGT. J was trimmed by 0 bases and V by 3 bases; bases with no gene match: 4. The CDR3 is 15 residues long. The CDR3 DNA is TGTGCCAGCAGTGATCGCGGGGGGCCCTCCTACGAGCAGTACTTC. Translating it yields CASSDRGGPSYEQYF.

V is TRBV18 and J is TRBJ2-4; no clear D. The CDR3 consists of 14 residues. Per germline, CDR1 KGHSH and CDR2 LQKENI. V was pared by 2 bases and J by 7 bases, with 12 bases between. CDR3 in DNA: TGTGCCAGCTCACCAGAGGTAGTTTTGAACATTCAGTACTTC. Residues: CASSPEVVLNIQYF.

This rearrangement joins TRBV4-2 to TRBJ1-2, with no clear D. The CDR3 has 16 residues. Germline V gene sequence: CDR1 LGHNA, CDR2 YNFKEQ. V was cut by 1 base and J by 4 bases, with 16 bases left in between. This chain's CDR3 is CASSQGSEVFSYGYTF. The CDR3 DNA sequence: TGTGCCAGCAGCCAAGGGTCTGAGGTATTTTCCTATGGCTACACCTTC.

The chain is built from TRBV30 and TRBJ2-3; 7 bases line up with TRBD2. Germline CDR1 and CDR2: GTSNPN and SVGIG (reference sequence). Trimming took 0 bases from V and 11 from J; bases not matched to a gene: 8. CDR3 length equals 13 residues. Here the CDR3 reads CAWSVKGWGGQYF. The DNA of the CDR3 is TGTGCCTGGAGTGTAAAAGGATGGGGGGGGCAGTATTTT.